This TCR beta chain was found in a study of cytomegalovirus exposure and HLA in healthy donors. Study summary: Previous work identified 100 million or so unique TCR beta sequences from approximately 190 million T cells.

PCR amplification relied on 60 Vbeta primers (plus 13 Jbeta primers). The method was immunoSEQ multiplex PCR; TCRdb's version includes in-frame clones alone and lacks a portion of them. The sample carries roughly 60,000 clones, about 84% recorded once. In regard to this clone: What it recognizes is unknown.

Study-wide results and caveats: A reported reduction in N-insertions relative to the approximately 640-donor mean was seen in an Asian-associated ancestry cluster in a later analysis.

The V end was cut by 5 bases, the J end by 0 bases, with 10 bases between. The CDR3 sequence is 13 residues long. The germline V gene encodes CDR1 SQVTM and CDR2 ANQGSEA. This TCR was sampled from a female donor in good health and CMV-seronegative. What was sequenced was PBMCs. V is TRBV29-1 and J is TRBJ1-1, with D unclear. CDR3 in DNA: TGCAGCGTTTTTGTCAGAATGAACACTGAAGCTTTCTTT. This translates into CSVFVRMNTEAFF. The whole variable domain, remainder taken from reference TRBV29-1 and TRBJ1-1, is SAVISQKPSRDICQRGTSLTIQCQVDSQVTMMFWYRQQPGQSLTLIATANQGSEATYESGFVIDKFPISRPNLTFSTLTVSNMSPEDSSIYLCSVFVRMNTEAFFGQGTRLTVV.